Below, 19 T cell receptor beta chains from the same sample are listed, as sequenced in a study of response to subunit inactivated influenza vaccine. TCRdb itself ran the RT-PCR reads through MiXCR, one entry per CDR3 protein. The sample holds around 320,000 distinct CDR3 sequences, 20% to 25% seen once. The specimen was PBMCs from blood, collected approximately 20 months after vaccination. The receptors stem from a man aged 50-75 years who received an inactivated influenza vaccine.

The chain combines TRBV28 with TRBJ2-1; 7 bases match TRBD2. Trimming took 2 bases from V and 3 from J; bases not matched to a gene: 4. The CDR3 length is 15 residues. Germline CDR1 and CDR2: MDHEN and SYDVKM. The CDR3: CASSLQREVYNEQFF. The CDR3 nucleotides are TGTGCCAGCAGTTTACAGCGGGAAGTCTACAATGAGCAGTTCTTC. The whole variable domain, filled in from reference TRBV28 and TRBJ2-1, reads DVKVTQSSRYLVKRTGEKVFLECVQDMDHENMFWYRQDPGLGLRLIYFSYDVKMKEKGDIPEGYSVSREKKERFSLILESASTNQTSMYLCASSLQREVYNEQFFGPGTRLTVL.

Only a few counts were recorded for this clonotype. The chain uses TRBV5-1 and TRBJ1-2, with 9 bases identical to TRBD1. The CDR3 length is 15 residues. V was pared by 2 bases and J by 4 bases, with 6 bases of the junction left unmatched. Germline V lookup: CDR1 SGHRS, CDR2 YFSETQ. CDR3 in amino acids: CASSFTGGETYGYTF. The CDR3 DNA reads TGCGCCAGCAGCTTCACAGGGGGCGAAACCTATGGCTACACCTTC. Filled out from reference TRBV5-1 and TRBJ1-2, the complete variable domain reads KAGVTQTPRYLIKTRGQQVTLSCSPISGHRSVSWYQQTPGQGLQFLFEYFSETQRNKGNFPGRFSGRQFSNSRSEMNVSTLELGDSALYLCASSFTGGETYGYTFGSGTRLTVV.

V usage is TRBV5-1 and J usage is TRBJ1-1, with 7 nucleotides matching TRBD1. CDR1 SGHRS and CDR2 YFSETQ come from the germline V gene. The CDR3 sequence is 14 residues long. J gave up 6 bases and V 2 bases, and 7 bases lay outside the gene matches. The CDR3 protein is CASSLQTGTPEAFF. The CDR3 coding sequence is TGCGCCAGCAGCTTACAGACAGGGACCCCTGAAGCTTTCTTT.

This chain uses TRBV29-1 with TRBJ2-1; 10 nucleotides line up with TRBD2. Trimming cost V 0 bases and J 8 bases; bases outside gene matches: 7. This CDR3 is 15 amino acids long. CDR1 SQVTM and CDR2 ANQGSEA come from the germline V gene. DNA for the CDR3: TGCAGCGTTGAAGATCTAGCGGGAGTTGTGTATGAGCAGTTCTTC. Residues: CSVEDLAGVVYEQFF.

Only a few counts were recorded for this clonotype. V is TRBV12-3 or TRBV12-4 and J is TRBJ2-2; 7 positions agree with TRBD2. This CDR3 has 15 residues. The junction had 10 bases not matched to a gene; V was cut back by 5 bases and J by 7 bases. The CDR3 DNA reads as TGTGCCAGCAGTCCCCTGGCCGGACTAGGCGGGGAGCTGTTTTTT. It yields the protein CASSPLAGLGGELFF.

A few counts support this clonotype. This chain joins TRBV29-1 and TRBJ1-1; D not certain. This CDR3 contains 13 residues. From germline, CDR1 is SQVTM and CDR2 ANQGSEA. Trimming pared 6 bases from V and 0 bases from J, leaving 11 bases between. CDR3 sequence (DNA): TGCAGCGTGGTAGGGAGGGTGAACACTGAAGCTTTCTTT. This codes for CSVVGRVNTEAFF.

This chain joins TRBV28 and TRBJ2-3; TRBD1 might be the D (6 bases). The CDR3 is made up of 16 amino acids. Germline values: CDR1 MDHEN, CDR2 SYDVKM. Trimming shortened V by 4 bases and J by 7 bases, and 21 bases separated the two germline ends. The CDR3 reads CASSSNPQGPRNTQYF. The CDR3 bases are TGTGCCAGCAGTTCAAACCCGCAGGGGCCGCGTAATACGCAGTATTTT.

J is TRBJ2-3 and V is TRBV20-1, with 8 bases fitting TRBD1. CDR1 and CDR2 from the germline V gene are DFQATT and SNEGSKA (reference sequence). The CDR3 runs 14 residues. V shed 6 bases and J 6 bases; nucleotides not matched to a gene: 11. The DNA for the CDR3 is TGCAGTGCGAGGGACAGGCTCTACGTGGATACGCAGTATTTT. Encoded protein: CSARDRLYVDTQYF.

This clonotype was seen at least ten times. The chain carries TRBV6-1 and TRBJ1-5; D gene uncertain. Germline V gene lookup returns CDR1 MNHNS and CDR2 SASEGT. The CDR3 runs to 16 residues. Trimming pared 2 bases from V and 0 bases from J, leaving 11 bases between. As DNA, the CDR3 is TGTGCCAGCAGTGAATACGGCCAGGCTAGCAATCAGCCCCAGCATTTT. This encodes CASSEYGQASNQPQHF.

This clonotype appeared many times. V gene TRBV6-2 or TRBV6-3 combines with J gene TRBJ1-1; D is unclear. Germline CDR1 reads MNHEY; CDR2 reads SVGEGT. The germline V and J ends were trimmed by 5 bases and 1 base, with 11 bases remaining between them. The CDR3 has 14 residues. In DNA form, the CDR3 reads TGTGCCAGCAGTCGACACCTCTGGAACACTGAAGCTTTCTTT. Amino acid sequence: CASSRHLWNTEAFF.

The rearrangement uses TRBV12-3 or TRBV12-4 and TRBJ2-7; 9 positions match TRBD2. CDR3 size: 17 residues. Trimming at V came to 0 bases and at J to 4 bases, leaving 10 bases not matched to a gene. The CDR3 protein is CASSLAVAGGPIYEQYF. The CDR3 DNA sequence: TGTGCCAGCAGTTTAGCTGTTGCGGGGGGGCCGATATACGAGCAGTACTTC.

This clonotype has a handful of counts. The chain carries TRBV4-3 and TRBJ2-4, with 8 bases that match TRBD2. J gave up 7 bases and V 0 bases, and 8 bases lay outside the gene matches. Per the germline V gene, CDR1 is LGHNA and CDR2 is YSLEER. This CDR3 region has 16 residues. The CDR3 nucleotides are TGCGCCAGCAGCCAAGACTTAAGCGGGAGCTGGAACATTCAGTACTTC. Its translation is CASSQDLSGSWNIQYF.

There are many counts of this clonotype. The chain joins TRBV5-1 to TRBJ1-2, with D hard to call. The germline V and J ends were trimmed by 4 bases and 3 bases, with 10 bases remaining between them. The CDR3 totals 13 residues. Germline V gene lookup returns CDR1 SGHRS and CDR2 YFSETQ. The CDR3 bases are TGCGCCAGCAGCCCCCAGACGGACTATGGCTACACCTTC. Encoded protein: CASSPQTDYGYTF.

This clonotype was detected many times. V gene TRBV7-8 combines with J gene TRBJ2-5, with 9 bases that match TRBD1. The V and J ends lost 5 bases and 6 bases, in that order; junction bases with no gene match: 10. The CDR3 is 15 amino acids. Germline CDR1 is SGHVS and CDR2 is FQNEAQ. The CDR3 region is CASSAYYRGLKTQYF. CDR3 DNA: TGTGCCAGCAGCGCGTACTACAGGGGGCTGAAGACCCAGTACTTC.

The chain is built from TRBV5-1 and TRBJ1-1; D remains unclear. This CDR3 contains 15 residues. The ends were cut back, 5 bases at V and 4 bases at J, with 18 bases in the middle. Germline assignment: CDR1 SGHRS and CDR2 YFSETQ. The CDR3 nucleotides read TGCGCCAGCAGGGGGTCCGGGCCGCTGGGCACTGAAGCTTTCTTT. Its translation is CASRGSGPLGTEAFF.

V is TRBV12-3 or TRBV12-4 and J is TRBJ1-1, with D hard to call. The CDR3 consists of 12 residues. Deletions cut 3 bases from V and 8 bases from J, with 10 bases between. The CDR3 region is CASSFPLGEAFF. DNA for the CDR3: TGTGCCAGCAGTTTTCCCCTGGGAGAAGCTTTCTTT.

This clonotype was seen a handful of times. The chain is built from TRBV2 and TRBJ1-5; TRBD1 matches 9 bases. The CDR3 length is 14 residues. J gave up 5 bases and V 6 bases, and 5 bases lay outside the gene matches. Germline V lookup: CDR1 SNHLY, CDR2 FYNNEI. The CDR3 coding sequence is TGTGCCAGCAGGGAAACAGGGGGCCATCAGCCCCAGCATTTT. It yields the protein CASRETGGHQPQHF. The variable domain in full, with the rest retrieved from reference TRBV2 and TRBJ1-5, is EPEVTQTPSHQVTQMGQEVILRCVPISNHLYFYWYRQILGQKVEFLVSFYNNEISEKSEIFDDQFSVERPDGSNFTLKIRSTKLEDSAMYFCASRETGGHQPQHFGDGTRLSIL.

This clonotype was recorded a few times. This chain's CDR3 is CASSESPGSAVGYTF. Here the CDR3 DNA reads TGCGCCAGCAGTGAGTCGCCAGGATCGGCCGTTGGCTACACCTTC. The chain is built from TRBV10-1 and TRBJ1-2; D remains unclear. The CDR3 runs 15 residues. Germline V gene lookup returns CDR1 WNHNN and CDR2 SYGVQD (reference sequence). The V end lost 0 bases, the J end lost 7 bases, and 15 bases lay between the germline ends.

This clonotype has a count of ten or more. The chain employs TRBV11-2 and TRBJ1-3; D unclear. The germline V and J ends were trimmed by 1 base and 5 bases, with 9 bases remaining between them. CDR1 and CDR2 (germline): SGHAT, FQNNGV. This CDR3 spans 14 amino acids. Written as DNA, the CDR3 is TGTGCCAGCAGCTTAGGACACGGGAGAAACACCATATATTTT. This encodes CASSLGHGRNTIYF.